The 7 T cell receptor beta chains presented below share a single source sample, sequenced in a study of T cells in Graves' hyperthyroidism and ophthalmopathy. Amplification targeted TCR beta CDR3 regions from RNA transcripts. The TCR CDR3 was amplified in a first-round RT-PCR using the HTBI primer set. TCRdb independently ran MiXCR on the multiplex PCR reads; one entry per CDR3 protein. Of hundreds of thousands of distinct CDR3 sequences in the sample, just under 45% are singletons; the top ten hold less than 8.5%. The sequencing input was peripheral blood or thyroid tissue (not recorded which). The receptors derive from an adult man with Graves' disease, either hyperthyroidism or ophthalmopathy (not recorded which).

This clonotype was seen just once. V gene TRBV2 combines with J gene TRBJ2-2; the D gene is possibly TRBD2 (6 bases). The germline gives CDR1 SNHLY, CDR2 FYNNEI. The CDR3 length is 10 residues. Trimming took 6 bases from V and 13 from J, leaving 9 bases between them. CDR3 DNA sequence: TGTGCCAGCAGGGAGGGCGGGCTGTTTTTT. This translates into CASREGGLFF.

V and J are TRBV20-1 and TRBJ2-7; 8 nucleotides line up with TRBD1. The CDR3 has 13 residues. The junction had 3 bases not matched to a gene; V was cut back by 0 bases and J by 5 bases. The V gene's germline CDR1 is DFQATT and CDR2 SNEGSKA (reference sequence). The CDR3 reads CSARDSGGNEQYF. For the CDR3, the DNA is TGCAGTGCTAGAGATTCAGGGGGCAACGAGCAGTACTTC.

The rearrangement links TRBV19 to TRBJ1-2; a possible D gene is TRBD1 (6 bases). CDR3 length: 13 residues. V shed 4 bases and J shed 4 bases, with 10 bases lying between them. CDR1 is LNHDA, CDR2 SQIVND, per germline (reference sequence). The CDR3, as DNA: TGTGCCAGTAGTAACAGGGCAGGCTATGGCTACACCTTC. The encoded protein is CASSNRAGYGYTF.

This clonotype came up a few times. The CDR3 spells CSAEDRAQQETQYF. The CDR3 DNA is TGCAGTGCAGAAGACAGGGCCCAGCAAGAGACCCAGTACTTC. The gene calls are TRBV20-1 and TRBJ2-5, with 7 bases aligning to TRBD1. There are 14 residues in the CDR3. CDR1 and CDR2 from the germline V gene are DFQATT and SNEGSKA (reference sequence). V lost 6 bases and J lost 2; bases outside the gene matches: 9.

To note about this clonotype: A much larger clone lies one base from this, so it may be a read error. The chain is built from TRBV29-1 and TRBJ2-7; 7 nucleotides line up with TRBD1. Germline V CDR1 and CDR2: SQVTM, ANQGSEA. The CDR3 runs 14 residues. The CDR3 region has the DNA TGCAGCGTTGTCGCGCAGGGGGAGAGGTACGAGCACTACTTC. Translating gives CSVVAQGERYEHYF.

This clonotype was seen only a few times. The rearrangement joins TRBV12-3 or TRBV12-4 to TRBJ1-2; D is perhaps TRBD1 (5 bases). This CDR3 comprises 14 residues. The ends were cut back, 2 bases at V and 8 bases at J, with 15 bases in the middle. The DNA of the CDR3 is TGTGCCAGCAGTTTATCAGCAGGGAAGTTGGGCTACACCTTC. Its protein product is CASSLSAGKLGYTF.

This rearrangement joins TRBV7-6 to TRBJ1-1, with a possible D match to TRBD1 (6 bases). Germline lookup yields CDR1 SGHVS and CDR2 FNYEAQ. The CDR3 runs to 15 residues. The V gene lost 4 bases and the J gene lost 4 bases, with 16 bases spanning the gap. CDR3 DNA: TGTGCCAGCAGCTGGGGGGGGGCCGGGTCCACTGAAGCTTTCTTT. It yields the protein CASSWGGAGSTEAFF. The complete variable domain, with remaining parts taken from reference TRBV7-6 and TRBJ1-1, reads GAGVSQSPRYKVTKRGQDVALRCDPISGHVSLYWYRQALGQGPEFLTYFNYEAQQDKSGLPNDRFSAERPEGSISTLTIQRTEQRDSAMYRCASSWGGAGSTEAFFGQGTRLTVV.